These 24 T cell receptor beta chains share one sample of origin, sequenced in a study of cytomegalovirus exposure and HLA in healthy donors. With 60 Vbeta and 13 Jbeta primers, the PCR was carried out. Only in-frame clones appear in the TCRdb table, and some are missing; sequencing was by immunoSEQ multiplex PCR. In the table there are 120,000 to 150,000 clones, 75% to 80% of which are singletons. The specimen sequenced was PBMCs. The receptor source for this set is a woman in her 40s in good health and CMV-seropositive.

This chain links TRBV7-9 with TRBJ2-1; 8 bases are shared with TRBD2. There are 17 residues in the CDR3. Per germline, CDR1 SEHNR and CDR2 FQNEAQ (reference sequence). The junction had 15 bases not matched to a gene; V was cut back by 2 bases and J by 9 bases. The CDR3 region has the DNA TGTGCCAGCAGCTTAACCGGGTCGGGACTAGTCACTCGTGAGCAGTTCTTC. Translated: CASSLTGSGLVTREQFF.

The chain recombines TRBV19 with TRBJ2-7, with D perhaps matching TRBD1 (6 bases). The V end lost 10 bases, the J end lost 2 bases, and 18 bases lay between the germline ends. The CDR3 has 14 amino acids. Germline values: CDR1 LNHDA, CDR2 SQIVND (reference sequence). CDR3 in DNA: TGTGCCACCCAAAAAGGGCCAGGGGCCTACGAGCAGTACTTC. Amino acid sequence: CATQKGPGAYEQYF. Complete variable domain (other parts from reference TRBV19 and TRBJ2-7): DGGITQSPKYLFRKEGQNVTLSCEQNLNHDAMYWYRQDPGQGLRLIYYSQIVNDFQKGDIAEGYSVSREKKESFPLTVTSAQKNPTAFYLCATQKGPGAYEQYFGPGTRLTVT.

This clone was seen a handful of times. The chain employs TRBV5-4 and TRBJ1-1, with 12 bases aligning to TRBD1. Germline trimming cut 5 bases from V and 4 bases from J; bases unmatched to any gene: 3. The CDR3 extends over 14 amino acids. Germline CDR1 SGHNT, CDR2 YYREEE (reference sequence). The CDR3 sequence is CASSRDRGPTEAFF. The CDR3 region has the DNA TGTGCCAGCAGTCGGGACAGGGGGCCCACTGAAGCTTTCTTT.

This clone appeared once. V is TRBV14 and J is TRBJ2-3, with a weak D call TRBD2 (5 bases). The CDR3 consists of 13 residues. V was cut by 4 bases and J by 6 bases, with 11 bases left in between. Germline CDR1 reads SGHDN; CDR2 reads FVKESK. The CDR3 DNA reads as TGTGCCAGCAGCCTCGGACTCCGGGATACGCAGTATTTT. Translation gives CASSLGLRDTQYF.

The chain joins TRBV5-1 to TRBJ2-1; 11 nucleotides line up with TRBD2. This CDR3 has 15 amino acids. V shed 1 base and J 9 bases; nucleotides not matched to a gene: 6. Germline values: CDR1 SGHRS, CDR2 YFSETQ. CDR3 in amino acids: CASSLIGTSGVEQFF. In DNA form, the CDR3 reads TGCGCCAGCAGCTTGATCGGGACTAGCGGAGTTGAGCAGTTCTTC.

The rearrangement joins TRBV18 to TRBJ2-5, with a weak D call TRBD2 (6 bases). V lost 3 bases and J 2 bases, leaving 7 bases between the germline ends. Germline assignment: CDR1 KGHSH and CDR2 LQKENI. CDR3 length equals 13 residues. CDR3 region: CASSPEGQETQYF. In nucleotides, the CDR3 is TGTGCCAGCTCACCGGAGGGGCAAGAGACCCAGTACTTC.

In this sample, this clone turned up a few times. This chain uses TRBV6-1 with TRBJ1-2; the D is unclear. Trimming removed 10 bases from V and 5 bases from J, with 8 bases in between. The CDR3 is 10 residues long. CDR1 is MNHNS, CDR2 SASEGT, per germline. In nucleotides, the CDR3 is TGTGCCACCGAGCTTTATGGCTACACCTTC. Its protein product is CATELYGYTF.

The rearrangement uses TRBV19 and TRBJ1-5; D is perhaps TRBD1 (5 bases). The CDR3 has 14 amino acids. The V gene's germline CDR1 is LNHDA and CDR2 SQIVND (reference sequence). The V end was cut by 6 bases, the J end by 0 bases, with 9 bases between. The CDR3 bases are TGTGCCAGTAGGTCAGGACATAGCAATCAGCCCCAGCATTTT. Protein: CASRSGHSNQPQHF.

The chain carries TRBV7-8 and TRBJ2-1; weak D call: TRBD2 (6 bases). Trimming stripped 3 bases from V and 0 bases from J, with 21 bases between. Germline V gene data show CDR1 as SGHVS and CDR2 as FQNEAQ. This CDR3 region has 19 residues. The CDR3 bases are TGTGCCAGCAGCTTTAGGAGAAGGGAGGCCTTCCCCTCCTACAATGAGCAGTTCTTC. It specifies CASSFRRREAFPSYNEQFF. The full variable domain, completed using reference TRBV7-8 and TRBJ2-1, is GAGVSQSPRYKVAKRGQDVALRCDPISGHVSLFWYQQALGQGPEFLTYFQNEAQLDKSGLPSDRFFAERPEGSVSTLKIQRTQQEDSAVYLCASSFRRREAFPSYNEQFFGPGTRLTVL.

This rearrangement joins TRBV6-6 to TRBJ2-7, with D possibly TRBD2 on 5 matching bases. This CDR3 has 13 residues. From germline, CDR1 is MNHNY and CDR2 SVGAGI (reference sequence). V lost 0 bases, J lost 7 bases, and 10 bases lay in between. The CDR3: CASSYSGSGEQYF. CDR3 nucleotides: TGTGCCAGCAGTTACTCGGGTTCGGGGGAGCAGTACTTC.

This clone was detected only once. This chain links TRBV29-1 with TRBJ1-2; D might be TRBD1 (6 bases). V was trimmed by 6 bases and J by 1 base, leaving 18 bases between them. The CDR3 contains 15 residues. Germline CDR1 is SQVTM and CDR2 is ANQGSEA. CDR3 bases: TGCAGCGTATCCGGGACAACGAAACATAACTATGGCTACACCTTC. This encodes CSVSGTTKHNYGYTF. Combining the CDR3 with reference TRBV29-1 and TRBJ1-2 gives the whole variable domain SAVISQKPSRDICQRGTSLTIQCQVDSQVTMMFWYRQQPGQSLTLIATANQGSEATYESGFVIDKFPISRPNLTFSTLTVSNMSPEDSSIYLCSVSGTTKHNYGYTFGSGTRLTVV.

The CDR3 sequence: CASTRAGVQETQYF. In DNA, the CDR3 is TGTGCCAGCACGCGAGCGGGAGTCCAAGAGACCCAGTACTTC. The chain uses TRBV6-1 and TRBJ2-5, with 8 bases lining up with TRBD2. Germline trimming cut 7 bases from V and 1 base from J; bases unmatched to any gene: 5. The germline V gene has CDR1 MNHNS and CDR2 SASEGT. The length of the CDR3 is 14 residues.

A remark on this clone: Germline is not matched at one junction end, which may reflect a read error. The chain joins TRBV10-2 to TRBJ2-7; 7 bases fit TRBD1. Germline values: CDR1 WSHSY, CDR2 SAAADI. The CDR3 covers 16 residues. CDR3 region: CASSYAGTGVTYEQYF. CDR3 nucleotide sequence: TGTGCCAGCAGTTACGCAGGAACAGGGGTCACCTACGAGCAGTACTTC.

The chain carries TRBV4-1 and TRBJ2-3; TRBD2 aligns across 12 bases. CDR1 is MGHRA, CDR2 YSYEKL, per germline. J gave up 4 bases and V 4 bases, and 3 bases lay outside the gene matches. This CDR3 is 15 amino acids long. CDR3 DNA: TGCGCCAGCAGCCGGACTAGCGGGATGTCAGATACGCAGTATTTT. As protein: CASSRTSGMSDTQYF.

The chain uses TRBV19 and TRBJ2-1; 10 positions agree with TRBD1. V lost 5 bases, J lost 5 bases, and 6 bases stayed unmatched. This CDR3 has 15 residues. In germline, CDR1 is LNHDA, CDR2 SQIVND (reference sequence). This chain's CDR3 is CASSVRDRGDNEQFF. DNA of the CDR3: TGTGCCAGTAGTGTAAGGGACAGGGGAGACAATGAGCAGTTCTTC.

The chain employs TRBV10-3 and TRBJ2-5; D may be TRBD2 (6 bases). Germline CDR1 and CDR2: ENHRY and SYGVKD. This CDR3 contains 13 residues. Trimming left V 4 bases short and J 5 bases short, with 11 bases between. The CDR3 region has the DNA TGTGCCATCAGTGGAGTGCGGGGTGAGACCCAGTACTTC. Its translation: CAISGVRGETQYF.

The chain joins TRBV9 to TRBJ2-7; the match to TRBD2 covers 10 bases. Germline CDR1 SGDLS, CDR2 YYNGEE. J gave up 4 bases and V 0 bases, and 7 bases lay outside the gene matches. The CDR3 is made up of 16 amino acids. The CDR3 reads CASSVGGLAGEYEQYF. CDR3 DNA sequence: TGTGCCAGCAGCGTAGGTGGGCTAGCGGGAGAGTACGAGCAGTACTTC.

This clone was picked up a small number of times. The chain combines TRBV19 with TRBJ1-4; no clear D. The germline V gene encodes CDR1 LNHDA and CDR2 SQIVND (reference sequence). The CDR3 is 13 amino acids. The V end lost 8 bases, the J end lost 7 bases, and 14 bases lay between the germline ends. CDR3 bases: TGTGCCAGTTCCCAGGTCCGGGGTGAAAAACTGTTTTTT. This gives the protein CASSQVRGEKLFF.

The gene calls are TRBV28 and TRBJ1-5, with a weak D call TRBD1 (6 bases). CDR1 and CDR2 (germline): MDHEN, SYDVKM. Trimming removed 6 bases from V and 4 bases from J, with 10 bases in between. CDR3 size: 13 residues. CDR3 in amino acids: CASSETGNQPQHF. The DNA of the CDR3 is TGTGCCAGCAGCGAGACAGGTAATCAGCCCCAGCATTTT.

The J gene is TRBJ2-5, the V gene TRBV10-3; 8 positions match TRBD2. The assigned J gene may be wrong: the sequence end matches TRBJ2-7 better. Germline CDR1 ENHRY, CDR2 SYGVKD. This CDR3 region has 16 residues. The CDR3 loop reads CAISEASGRGPGEQYF. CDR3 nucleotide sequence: TGTGCCATCAGTGAGGCTAGCGGGCGGGGCCCCGGCGAGCAGTACTTC.

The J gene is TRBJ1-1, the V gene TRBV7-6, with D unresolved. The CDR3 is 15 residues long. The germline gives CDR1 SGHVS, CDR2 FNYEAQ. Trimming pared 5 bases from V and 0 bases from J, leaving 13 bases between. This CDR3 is CASSTKGGMNTEAFF. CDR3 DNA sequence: TGTGCCAGCAGCACCAAAGGAGGGATGAACACTGAAGCTTTCTTT.

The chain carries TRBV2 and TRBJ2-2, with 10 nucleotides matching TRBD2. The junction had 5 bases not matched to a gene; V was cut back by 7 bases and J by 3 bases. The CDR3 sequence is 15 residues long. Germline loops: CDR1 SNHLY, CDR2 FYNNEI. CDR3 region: CASKLAGGDTGELFF. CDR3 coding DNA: TGTGCCAGCAAGTTAGCGGGGGGCGACACCGGGGAGCTGTTTTTT.

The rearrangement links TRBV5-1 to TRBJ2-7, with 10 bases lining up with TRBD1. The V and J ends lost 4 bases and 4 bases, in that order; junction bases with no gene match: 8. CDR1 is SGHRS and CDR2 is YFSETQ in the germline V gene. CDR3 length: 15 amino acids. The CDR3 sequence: CASSPRTGGEYEQYF. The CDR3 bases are TGCGCCAGCAGCCCTAGGACAGGGGGAGAGTACGAGCAGTACTTC. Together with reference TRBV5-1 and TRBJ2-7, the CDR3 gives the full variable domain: KAGVTQTPRYLIKTRGQQVTLSCSPISGHRSVSWYQQTPGQGLQFLFEYFSETQRNKGNFPGRFSGRQFSNSRSEMNVSTLELGDSALYLCASSPRTGGEYEQYFGPGTRLTVT.

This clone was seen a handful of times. The CDR3 DNA sequence: TGCGCCAGCAGAGGTACAGGGGATTTTAACTTCGATCAGCCCCAGCATTTT. This encodes CASRGTGDFNFDQPQHF. The rearrangement joins TRBV10-1 to TRBJ1-5; 7 bases are shared with TRBD1. V shed 6 bases, J shed 5 bases, and the junction held 16 bases outside the gene matches. The CDR3 sequence is 17 residues long. CDR1 is WNHNN and CDR2 is SYGVQD in the germline V gene (reference sequence).